This T cell receptor (beta chain) was documented in a study of blood T cell repertoires in COVID-19. Whole-study context: Sites in the United States, Italy and Spain provided acute and convalescent COVID-19 samples.

Clones were read by immunoSEQ multiplex PCR, and TCRdb kept only the in-frame ones, dropping some. The sample consists of roughly 130,000 clones, 70% to 80% of them appearing once. CDR1 KGHSH and CDR2 LQKENI come from the germline V gene. The CDR3 loop spans 16 amino acids. The trim removed 1 base at V and 7 bases at J, leaving 4 bases unmatched. This chain connects TRBV18 to TRBJ2-1, with 13 positions matching TRBD2. Specimen: peripheral blood. The sequence derives from a woman aged 70-85 years with COVID-19, enrolled during active disease. The CDR3 protein is CASSPRGTSGVNEQFF. For the CDR3, the DNA is TGTGCCAGCTCACCACGGGGGACTAGCGGGGTTAATGAGCAGTTCTTC.